This TCR beta chain emerged from a study of blood T cell repertoires in COVID-19. The method was immunoSEQ multiplex PCR; TCRdb's version includes in-frame clones alone and lacks a portion of them. The repertoire holds 200,000 to 300,000 clones, with approximately 80% as singletons. Germline CDR1 reads MDHEN; CDR2 reads SYDVKM. The J segment lost 1 base and the V segment lost 2 bases, leaving 7 bases of the junction unmatched. The CDR3 length is 17 residues. The sample was peripheral blood. The clonotype originates from a woman of 80 years or more with acute or convalescent COVID-19. The rearrangement joins TRBV28 to TRBJ1-1; TRBD1 agrees at 10 bases. CDR3 sequence: CASSLTGTGVRNTEAFF. The DNA for the CDR3 is TGTGCCAGCAGTTTAACCGGGACAGGGGTCCGGAACACTGAAGCTTTCTTT.